This T cell receptor beta chain stems from a study of blood T cell repertoires in COVID-19. Across the study: Researchers got acute and convalescent COVID-19 samples from the United States, Italy and Spain.

The length of the CDR3 is 14 residues. The germline CDR1 and CDR2 sequences are MNHEY and SVGAGI. For this clone: One end of the junction fails to match germline, which may point to a read error.

Data came from immunoSEQ multiplex PCR; TCRdb stores just in-frame clones and leaves some out. Among some 170,000 clones listed, about 76% were seen once. This TCR came from a woman between 45 and 65 years old with active or convalescent COVID-19. Sequencing was carried out using peripheral blood. V gene TRBV6-5 combines with J gene TRBJ2-7, with D possibly being TRBD2 (6 bases). The CDR3 loop is CASSDSLATYEQYF. The CDR3 nucleotides are TGTGCCAGCAGTGACTCACTAGCTACCTACGAGCAGTACTTC.